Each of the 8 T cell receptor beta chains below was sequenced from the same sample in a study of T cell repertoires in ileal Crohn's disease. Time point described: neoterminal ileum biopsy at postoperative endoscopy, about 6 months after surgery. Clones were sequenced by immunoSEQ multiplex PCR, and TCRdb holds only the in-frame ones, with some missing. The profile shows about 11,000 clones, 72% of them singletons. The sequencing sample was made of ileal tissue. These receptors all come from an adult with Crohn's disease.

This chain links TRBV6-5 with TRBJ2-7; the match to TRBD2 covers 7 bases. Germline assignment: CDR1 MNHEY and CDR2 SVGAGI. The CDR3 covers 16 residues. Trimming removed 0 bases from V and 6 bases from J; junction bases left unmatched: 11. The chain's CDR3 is CASSYSYGPTSSEQYF. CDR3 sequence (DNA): TGTGCCAGCAGTTACTCTTACGGTCCGACTAGCTCCGAGCAGTACTTC.

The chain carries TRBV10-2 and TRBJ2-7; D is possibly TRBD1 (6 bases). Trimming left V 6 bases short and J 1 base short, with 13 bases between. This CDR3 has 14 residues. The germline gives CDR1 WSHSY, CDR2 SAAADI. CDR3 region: CASRGHDRSYEQYF. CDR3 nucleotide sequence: TGCGCCAGCAGGGGACATGACCGATCCTACGAGCAGTACTTC.

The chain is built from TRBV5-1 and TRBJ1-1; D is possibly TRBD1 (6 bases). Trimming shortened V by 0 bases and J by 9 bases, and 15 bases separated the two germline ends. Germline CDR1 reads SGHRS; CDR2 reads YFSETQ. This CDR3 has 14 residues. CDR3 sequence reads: CASSLGVQGIQAFF. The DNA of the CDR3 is TGCGCCAGCAGCTTGGGGGTACAGGGAATTCAAGCTTTCTTT.

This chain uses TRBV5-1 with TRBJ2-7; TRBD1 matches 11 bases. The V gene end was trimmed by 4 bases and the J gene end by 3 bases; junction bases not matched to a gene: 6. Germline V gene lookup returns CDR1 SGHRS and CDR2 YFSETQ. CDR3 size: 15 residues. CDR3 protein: CASSRTGGVGYEQYF. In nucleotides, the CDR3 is TGCGCCAGCAGCCGGACAGGGGGCGTAGGCTACGAGCAGTACTTC.

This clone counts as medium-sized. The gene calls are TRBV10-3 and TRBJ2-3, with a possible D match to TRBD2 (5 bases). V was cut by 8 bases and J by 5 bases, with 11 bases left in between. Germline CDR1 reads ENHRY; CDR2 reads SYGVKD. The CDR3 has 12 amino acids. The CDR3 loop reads CAIGPGKDTQYF. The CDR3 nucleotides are TGTGCCATCGGCCCGGGGAAAGATACGCAGTATTTT.

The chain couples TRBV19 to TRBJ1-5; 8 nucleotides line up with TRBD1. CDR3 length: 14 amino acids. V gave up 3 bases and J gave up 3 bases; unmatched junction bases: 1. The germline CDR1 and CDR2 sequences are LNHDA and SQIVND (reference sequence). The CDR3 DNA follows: TGTGCCAGTAGTATGACAGGGGTCAATCAGCCCCAGCATTTT. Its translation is CASSMTGVNQPQHF.

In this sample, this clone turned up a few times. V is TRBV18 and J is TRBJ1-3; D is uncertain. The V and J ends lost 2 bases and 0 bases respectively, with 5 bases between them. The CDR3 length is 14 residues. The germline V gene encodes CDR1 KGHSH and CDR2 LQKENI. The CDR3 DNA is TGTGCCAGCTCACCAGCCTACTCTGGAAACACCATATATTTT. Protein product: CASSPAYSGNTIYF. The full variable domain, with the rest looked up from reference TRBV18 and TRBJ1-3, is NAGVMQNPRHLVRRRGQEARLRCSPMKGHSHVYWYRQLPEEGLKFMVYLQKENIIDESGMPKERFSAEFPKEGPSILRIQQVVRGDSAAYFCASSPAYSGNTIYFGEGSWLTVV.

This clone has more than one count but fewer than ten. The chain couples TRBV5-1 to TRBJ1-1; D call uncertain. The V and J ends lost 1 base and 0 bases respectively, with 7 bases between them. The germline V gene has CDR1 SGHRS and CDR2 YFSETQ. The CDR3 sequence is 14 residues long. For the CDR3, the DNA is TGCGCCAGCAGCTTGTATAATGTGAACACTGAAGCTTTCTTT. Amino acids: CASSLYNVNTEAFF.